The next 9 T cell receptor beta chains were all read from a single sample in a study of T cell repertoires in cytomegalovirus infection. Their specific antigens are unknown. TCRdb reprocessed the reads with MiXCR, giving one entry per CDR3 protein. The sample lists 800,000 to 950,000 distinct CDR3 sequences, less than 35% seen once, with about an eighth in the top ten. The source was cultured CD8+ T cells from PBMCs, collected from culture after CMV antigen stimulation. These receptor sequences come from a human donor in good health (CMV status not recorded). Some clones in this sample may be carry-over from other donors' samples.

This clonotype appeared a few times. The CDR3 loop is CSARDEFNYGYTF. As DNA, the CDR3 is TGCAGTGCTAGAGATGAGTTTAACTATGGCTACACCTTC. The chain joins TRBV20-1 to TRBJ1-2; D is uncertain. Trimming stripped 0 bases from V and 1 base from J, with 6 bases between. The CDR3 is 13 amino acids. Germline CDR1 is DFQATT and CDR2 is SNEGSKA (reference sequence).

This clonotype is medium-sized (0.01 to 0.1%) by share. The chain is built from TRBV7-8 and TRBJ1-6; TRBD1 agrees at 8 bases. Per the germline V gene, CDR1 is SGHVS and CDR2 is FQNEAQ. The CDR3 length is 19 residues. J was trimmed by 6 bases and V by 5 bases; bases with no gene match: 18. The CDR3 spells CASSPGRTFQGARNSPLHF. The CDR3, as DNA: TGTGCCAGCAGCCCGGGACGGACCTTCCAGGGGGCCCGTAATTCACCCCTCCACTTT.

This chain joins TRBV7-6 and TRBJ2-3, with D possibly being TRBD1 (6 bases). The CDR3 is made up of 17 amino acids. Germline V gene data show CDR1 as SGHVS and CDR2 as FNYEAQ. V lost 3 bases to trimming and J lost 0 bases, with 16 bases between them. CDR3 bases: TGTGCCAGCAGCTTTCCCCGCCACAGGGCGAGCACAGATACGCAGTATTTT. Amino acids: CASSFPRHRASTDTQYF.

This clonotype was seen only a few times. The chain links TRBV27 to TRBJ2-5; TRBD1 aligns across 8 bases. The CDR3 length is 14 residues. J was trimmed by 5 bases and V by 10 bases; bases with no gene match: 12. Germline V gives CDR1 MNHEY, CDR2 SMNVEV (reference sequence). The CDR3 here is CATKPPGGAETQYF. The CDR3 DNA is TGTGCCACCAAACCCCCAGGGGGCGCTGAGACCCAGTACTTC.

This chain's CDR3 is CASSPDSFRGGPGNEQFF. For the CDR3, the DNA is TGTGCCAGCAGCCCAGACAGTTTCCGGGGGGGCCCGGGGAATGAGCAGTTCTTC. This sequence joins TRBV4-2 and TRBJ2-1; TRBD2 aligns across 8 bases. CDR1 LGHNA and CDR2 YNFKEQ come from the germline V gene. Germline trimming cut 4 bases from V and 7 bases from J; bases unmatched to any gene: 18. This CDR3 contains 18 residues.

This clonotype was detected many times. DNA for the CDR3: TGTGCCAGCAGCTTAGAACAGGGGAACACCGGGGAGCTGTTTTTT. As protein: CASSLEQGNTGELFF. The J gene is TRBJ2-2, the V gene TRBV27; possibly TRBD1 for D (6 bases). With 6 bases removed from V and 1 base from J, the gap between germline ends came to 12 bases. This CDR3 is built from 15 residues. Per germline, CDR1 MNHEY and CDR2 SMNVEV (reference sequence).

This clonotype showed up just a few times. The V and J genes are TRBV12-5 and TRBJ1-2; D gene unclear. This CDR3 comprises 16 residues. The germline V gene encodes CDR1 LGHNT and CDR2 FRNRAP. The V end lost 3 bases, the J end lost 2 bases, and 16 bases lay between the germline ends. The CDR3 loop is CASGFSMDDSNYGYTF. In nucleotides, the CDR3 is TGTGCTAGTGGTTTTTCGATGGATGATTCCAACTATGGCTACACCTTC.

V and J are TRBV5-4 and TRBJ1-5; D is ambiguous. The CDR3 runs to 14 residues. Germline V lookup: CDR1 SGHNT, CDR2 YYREEE (reference sequence). V was clipped by 4 bases and J by 0 bases, with 8 bases between them. This CDR3 is CASSIDNSNQPQHF. CDR3 DNA sequence: TGTGCCAGCAGCATTGACAATAGCAATCAGCCCCAGCATTTT.

Notes on this clonotype: At one end the junction does not follow the germline gene, possibly because of a read error. The chain is built from TRBV12-3 or TRBV12-4 and TRBJ1-2, with D unclear. CDR3 size: 15 residues. This chain's CDR3 is CANSPQGSYRYGYTF. CDR3 bases: TGTGCCAACAGTCCCCAAGGGAGCTATAGGTATGGCTACACCTTC.